The 29 T cell receptor beta chains in this list originate from one sample, sequenced in a study of identical twins. One entry per CDR3 protein, called by TCRdb with MiXCR from the 5' RACE reads. The table records about 730,000 distinct CDR3 sequences, about 20% of them present only once. The sample also formed part of further work on T cells expressing NK-cell markers.

Sample: PBMCs. These receptors all come from a young woman in good health.

This clonotype was seen many times. The chain carries TRBV7-9 and TRBJ1-1; possible D gene TRBD1, 5 bases. Germline V gene sequence: CDR1 SEHNR, CDR2 FQNEAQ (reference sequence). The CDR3 extends over 13 amino acids. The V gene lost 4 bases and the J gene lost 7 bases, with 13 bases spanning the gap. CDR3 region: CASSYGAGGEAFF. The CDR3 nucleotides read TGTGCCAGCAGCTATGGGGCGGGAGGTGAAGCTTTCTTT.

This clonotype was counted at least ten times. The rearrangement uses TRBV7-9 and TRBJ2-2; no reliable D call. V dropped 2 bases and J dropped 4 bases, with 11 bases sitting between them. Per germline, CDR1 SEHNR and CDR2 FQNEAQ (reference sequence). This CDR3 spans 15 amino acids. The CDR3 nucleotides are TGTGCCAGCAGCTTATTGGGCCTTCTCACCGGGGAGCTGTTTTTT. This sequence encodes CASSLLGLLTGELFF.

This clonotype appeared a few times. The J gene is TRBJ2-6, the V gene TRBV2; TRBD1 is a possible D gene (6 bases). CDR3 length equals 19 residues. V was pared by 7 bases and J by 1 base, with 23 bases between. Germline CDR1 reads SNHLY; CDR2 reads FYNNEI. The DNA for the CDR3 is TGTGCCAGCACGAAAGGACGGACCTGGGGGCTTTCTGGGGCCAACGTCCTGACTTTC. This gives the protein CASTKGRTWGLSGANVLTF.

Only a few counts were recorded for this clonotype. V gene TRBV20-1 combines with J gene TRBJ2-1; the match to TRBD2 covers 10 bases. V was pared by 0 bases and J by 4 bases, with 9 bases of the junction left unmatched. Germline V CDR1 and CDR2: DFQATT, SNEGSKA (reference sequence). The CDR3 length is 17 residues. The CDR3 DNA reads TGCAGTGCTAGAGACCCCTCCGGGACTAGCGATTACAATGAGCAGTTCTTC. Amino acid sequence: CSARDPSGTSDYNEQFF.

This chain uses TRBV24-1 with TRBJ1-5, with D possibly TRBD1 on 6 matching bases. CDR3 length: 13 residues. Germline lookup yields CDR1 KGHDR and CDR2 SFDVKD. The germline V and J ends were trimmed by 7 bases and 3 bases, with 9 bases remaining between them. CDR3 sequence: CATSQGTNQPQHF. The CDR3 DNA sequence: TGTGCCACCAGCCAGGGGACCAATCAGCCCCAGCATTTT.

The chain joins TRBV7-9 to TRBJ2-7, with a possible D match to TRBD1 (6 bases). The CDR3 has 15 amino acids. The germline V gene encodes CDR1 SEHNR and CDR2 FQNEAQ (reference sequence). V gave up 7 bases and J gave up 0 bases, with 16 bases separating them. The CDR3: CASIPQGGTSYEQYF. The CDR3 DNA is TGTGCCAGCATCCCACAGGGTGGCACCTCCTACGAGCAGTACTTC.

The V gene is TRBV12-3 or TRBV12-4, the J gene TRBJ1-2; D is possibly TRBD1 (5 bases). The V gene lost 2 bases and the J gene lost 3 bases, with 10 bases spanning the gap. The CDR3 extends over 14 amino acids. CDR3 loop: CASSLRQGDYGYTF. The CDR3 DNA sequence: TGTGCCAGCAGTTTACGGCAGGGCGACTATGGCTACACCTTC.

This clonotype occurred a few times. The chain couples TRBV18 to TRBJ2-7, with D maybe TRBD2 (5 bases). The CDR3 length is 16 residues. Looked up from germline, CDR1 is KGHSH and CDR2 is LQKENI. V was pared by 2 bases and J by 0 bases, with 14 bases between. DNA for the CDR3: TGTGCCAGCTCACCATGGAGAACGGGAACCTCCTACGAGCAGTACTTC. It translates to CASSPWRTGTSYEQYF. Based on the CDR3 plus reference TRBV18 and TRBJ2-7, the full variable domain is NAGVMQNPRHLVRRRGQEARLRCSPMKGHSHVYWYRQLPEEGLKFMVYLQKENIIDESGMPKERFSAEFPKEGPSILRIQQVVRGDSAAYFCASSPWRTGTSYEQYFGPGTRLTVT.

The gene calls are TRBV5-1 and TRBJ1-2; 7 bases are a match to TRBD1. J was trimmed by 4 bases and V by 3 bases; bases with no gene match: 6. The CDR3 is 14 residues long. Germline lookup yields CDR1 SGHRS and CDR2 YFSETQ. CDR3 residues: CASSSGGRIYGYTF. The CDR3 DNA reads as TGCGCCAGCAGCTCAGGGGGGAGGATCTATGGCTACACCTTC.

With regard to this clonotype: Compared with germline, one end of the junction differs, possibly owing to a read error. The V and J genes are TRBV20-1 and TRBJ2-7; D is unresolved. Germline loops: CDR1 DFQATT, CDR2 SNEGSKA (reference sequence). This CDR3 spans 16 amino acids. The CDR3 spells CSAFSPRPRTSSEQYF. CDR3 coding DNA: TGCAGTGCTTTCTCCCCTCGGCCCCGCACCTCCTCCGAGCAGTACTTC.

V and J are TRBV20-1 and TRBJ1-1, with D perhaps matching TRBD1 (5 bases). In germline, CDR1 is DFQATT, CDR2 SNEGSKA (reference sequence). Between the trimmed V and J ends, which lost 3 bases and 3 bases, there was a span of 11 bases. The length of the CDR3 is 13 residues. The CDR3 protein is CSASSRVDTEAFF. CDR3 bases: TGCAGTGCTAGCTCCAGGGTGGACACTGAAGCTTTCTTT.

This clonotype was seen repeatedly, ten times or more. The rearrangement links TRBV29-1 to TRBJ1-1; TRBD1 matches at 8 bases. The V and J ends lost 5 bases and 10 bases, in that order; junction bases with no gene match: 15. Germline values: CDR1 SQVTM, CDR2 ANQGSEA. The CDR3 runs 14 residues. CDR3 nucleotides: TGCAGCGTTCACACACTTCAGGGGGCGATTGGAGCTTTCTTT. Translated: CSVHTLQGAIGAFF. The full variable domain, rest sourced from reference TRBV29-1 and TRBJ1-1, is SAVISQKPSRDICQRGTSLTIQCQVDSQVTMMFWYRQQPGQSLTLIATANQGSEATYESGFVIDKFPISRPNLTFSTLTVSNMSPEDSSIYLCSVHTLQGAIGAFFGQGTRLTVV.

This clonotype came up a few times. The V gene is TRBV11-3, the J gene TRBJ2-1; unclear D gene. The V gene lost 5 bases and the J gene lost 7 bases, with 12 bases spanning the gap. The germline gives CDR1 SGHNT, CDR2 YENEEA. The CDR3 is 13 amino acids. CDR3 sequence: CASSHEPRNEQFF. The CDR3 DNA sequence: TGTGCCAGCAGCCACGAACCTCGGAATGAGCAGTTCTTC.

Only a few counts were recorded for this clonotype. The CDR3 is CSVGSGETEAFF. CDR3 nucleotides: TGCAGCGTTGGGTCCGGAGAGACTGAAGCTTTCTTT. The chain employs TRBV29-1 and TRBJ1-1; no clear D gene. This CDR3 is built from 12 residues. Germline assignment: CDR1 SQVTM and CDR2 ANQGSEA. V lost 4 bases and J lost 5, with 11 bases in between.

The chain employs TRBV5-1 and TRBJ1-1; D perhaps matches TRBD1 (5 bases). The CDR3 covers 17 residues. The ends were cut back, 4 bases at V and 1 base at J, with 20 bases in the middle. CDR1 SGHRS and CDR2 YFSETQ come from the germline V gene. CDR3 in amino acids: CASSPSLTRQRNTEAFF. CDR3 nucleotides: TGCGCCAGCAGCCCTTCATTGACCCGACAGAGGAACACTGAAGCTTTCTTT.

This clonotype has more than one count but fewer than ten. The rearrangement links TRBV12-3 or TRBV12-4 to TRBJ1-2; 7 nucleotides match TRBD1. V gave up 6 bases and J gave up 7 bases; unmatched junction bases: 5. This CDR3 is 12 amino acids long. CDR3 nucleotides: TGTGCCAGCAGGACAGGGATGGGTGGCTACACCTTC. Its translation: CASRTGMGGYTF.

The J gene is TRBJ2-7, the V gene TRBV12-3 or TRBV12-4, with D perhaps TRBD2 (6 bases). The ends were cut back, 2 bases at V and 7 bases at J, with 18 bases in the middle. This CDR3 spans 15 amino acids. The chain's CDR3 is CASSLIQGGIVEQYF. The DNA for the CDR3 is TGTGCCAGCAGTTTAATCCAGGGAGGAATTGTGGAGCAGTACTTC.

The table lists this clonotype with many counts. The chain carries TRBV29-1 and TRBJ2-1, with D uncertain. This CDR3 has 15 amino acids. The V and J ends lost 6 bases and 0 bases respectively, with 15 bases between them. In germline, CDR1 is SQVTM, CDR2 ANQGSEA. The CDR3 protein is CSVGPRLSSYNEQFF. In DNA form, the CDR3 reads TGCAGCGTGGGCCCCAGGTTGAGCTCCTACAATGAGCAGTTCTTC.

The J gene is TRBJ2-1, the V gene TRBV29-1; D is uncertain. This CDR3 comprises 19 residues. The V end was cut by 1 base, the J end by 6 bases, with 28 bases between. CDR1 is SQVTM and CDR2 is ANQGSEA in the germline V gene. The CDR3 is CSVEGVGRMFDLTLNEQFF. The CDR3 coding sequence is TGCAGCGTTGAAGGGGTTGGGCGGATGTTTGATTTGACTCTCAATGAGCAGTTCTTC.

The chain recombines TRBV12-3 or TRBV12-4 with TRBJ2-3; maybe TRBD2 (6 bases). Trimming removed 5 bases at V and 2 bases at J, with 11 bases between. This CDR3 has 14 residues. The CDR3: CASSPDYTTDTQYF. CDR3 in DNA: TGTGCCAGCAGTCCGGACTATACCACAGATACGCAGTATTTT.

The rearrangement joins TRBV10-3 to TRBJ1-5; no clear D. The CDR3 totals 15 residues. Between the trimmed V and J ends, which lost 3 bases and 9 bases, there was a span of 18 bases. Germline V gene sequence: CDR1 ENHRY, CDR2 SYGVKD. For the CDR3, the DNA is TGTGCCATCAGTGATGCGGACGGTCAATCGGGGCCCCAGCATTTT. Protein product: CAISDADGQSGPQHF.

The chain recombines TRBV20-1 with TRBJ2-1; 13 positions agree with TRBD2. The CDR3 runs to 17 residues. Germline CDR1 and CDR2: DFQATT and SNEGSKA (reference sequence). Losses at the gene ends were 4 bases for V and 0 bases for J; bases not matched to a gene: 6. CDR3 in amino acids: CSATLTSGRSSYNEQFF. The CDR3 nucleotides are TGCAGTGCTACCCTGACTAGCGGGAGGAGCTCCTACAATGAGCAGTTCTTC.

The rearrangement joins TRBV5-1 to TRBJ2-1; maybe TRBD2 (5 bases). CDR1 is SGHRS and CDR2 is YFSETQ in the germline V gene. The CDR3 extends over 15 amino acids. Trimming cost V 3 bases and J 8 bases, with 18 bases left between them. The CDR3 sequence: CASSSRTGPPDEQFF. The CDR3 DNA follows: TGCGCCAGCAGCTCAAGGACTGGGCCCCCTGATGAGCAGTTCTTC.

A few counts support this clonotype. The chain combines TRBV5-1 with TRBJ1-2; D perhaps matches TRBD1 (6 bases). CDR1 is SGHRS and CDR2 is YFSETQ in the germline V gene. V was clipped by 4 bases and J by 2 bases, with 12 bases between them. This CDR3 region has 14 residues. The CDR3 loop is CASSATTGNYGYTF. The CDR3 coding sequence is TGCGCCAGCAGCGCGACTACAGGGAACTATGGCTACACCTTC.

The chain combines TRBV4-2 with TRBJ2-7; 7 positions match TRBD1. The trim removed 1 base at V and 1 base at J, leaving 4 bases unmatched. The CDR3 covers 15 residues. The germline V gene has CDR1 LGHNA and CDR2 YNFKEQ. CDR3 coding DNA: TGTGCCAGCAGCCAAGCCGGACAGGTTTCCTACGAGCAGTACTTC. This gives the protein CASSQAGQVSYEQYF.

This clonotype was seen at least ten times. The CDR3: CASSITGGRTEAFF. Here the CDR3 DNA reads TGTGCCAGCAGCATCACAGGGGGGAGGACTGAAGCTTTCTTT. The chain couples TRBV6-1 to TRBJ1-1; TRBD1 agrees at 8 bases. With 6 bases clipped from V and 5 bases from J, the junction kept 8 bases outside the gene matches. Germline values: CDR1 MNHNS, CDR2 SASEGT. This CDR3 has 14 amino acids.

V and J are TRBV19 and TRBJ1-5, with a weak D call TRBD1 (6 bases). This CDR3 region has 15 residues. Germline V gene data show CDR1 as LNHDA and CDR2 as SQIVND (reference sequence). Trimming pared 7 bases from V and 3 bases from J, leaving 16 bases between. The CDR3 protein is CASMALGGTNQPQHF. In nucleotides, the CDR3 is TGTGCCAGTATGGCACTAGGGGGTACCAATCAGCCCCAGCATTTT.

This rearrangement joins TRBV10-3 to TRBJ2-3, with D perhaps TRBD2 (5 bases). Germline V gene data show CDR1 as ENHRY and CDR2 as SYGVKD. CDR3 length: 14 residues. V lost 6 bases, J lost 4 bases, and 14 bases lay in between. The CDR3 loop is CAIREARVADTQYF. CDR3 nucleotide sequence: TGTGCCATCAGGGAGGCAAGGGTCGCAGATACGCAGTATTTT.

The V gene is TRBV7-9, the J gene TRBJ2-1; a weak D match, TRBD2 (5 bases). Trimming left V 8 bases short and J 6 bases short, with 17 bases between. Per the germline V gene, CDR1 is SEHNR and CDR2 is FQNEAQ (reference sequence). The CDR3 totals 14 residues. The DNA of the CDR3 is TGTGCCAGCGGGAGAGACTTTACTTCCAATGAGCAGTTCTTC. It encodes CASGRDFTSNEQFF.